One T cell receptor beta chain is described in this entry. Deletions cut 3 bases from V and 8 bases from J, with 10 bases between. The CDR3 totals 12 residues. TCRdb called the RT-PCR reads again in MiXCR, with one record for every CDR3 protein. This table holds about 700,000 distinct CDR3 sequences, 12% to 15% found once. V usage is TRBV12-3 or TRBV12-4 and J usage is TRBJ1-2; D gene unclear. The source is a female donor in good health, serving as a healthy control. The sequenced sample was memory CD4+ T cells from blood. The DNA for the CDR3 is TGTGCCAGCAGTTTCGTGGGTCACGGCTACACCTTC. Translation: CASSFVGHGYTF.